A selection of T cell receptor beta chains follows, all from one sample in a study of PD-1 blockade in classical Hodgkin lymphoma. Generated by immunoSEQ multiplex PCR, the TCRdb table keeps only in-frame clones and is missing some. This sample has under 95,000 clones; just over 90% occur once, and the top ten carry approximately 8.2%. Here the sequenced sample was peripheral blood mononuclear cells (PBMCs), taken at baseline. Every receptor here comes from a human donor with classical Hodgkin lymphoma. Each CDR3 is given with its conserved first and last residue. The order of the fields is V gene, J gene, D gene, clone size, CDR3 protein, CDR3 DNA. A D gene is named only where the DNA matches it firmly. Rows give clone size only sometimes, using once, few, many, or a class for an expanded clone.

TRBV25-1	TRBJ2-3	NA	NA	CASSGGESLIASDTQYF	TGTGCCAGCAGTGGGGGGGAGAGTCTGATCGCGTCAGATACGCAGTATTTT
TRBV7-6	TRBJ1-4	NA	NA	CASSSTRGVSEKLFF	TGTGCCAGCAGCAGCACACGGGGAGTTAGTGAAAAACTGTTTTTT
TRBV18	TRBJ1-1	TRBD1	NA	CASSGDRDTIEAFF	TGTGCCAGCTCGGGGGACAGGGATACGATTGAAGCTTTCTTT
TRBV27	TRBJ2-1	TRBD2	once	CASSSSVTSGTYNEQFF	TGTGCCAGCAGTTCCTCAGTCACTAGCGGGACATACAATGAGCAGTTCTTC
TRBV6-1	TRBJ1-5	NA	NA	CASSESQPQHF	TGTGCCAGCAGTGAAAGCCAGCCCCAGCATTTT
TRBV9	TRBJ2-2	NA	NA	CASSKEGFGELFF	TGTGCCAGCAGCAAAGAAGGGTTCGGGGAGCTGTTTTTT
TRBV14	TRBJ2-5	TRBD2	NA	CASSQDIAGTQYF	TGTGCCAGCAGCCAAGACATAGCGGGGACCCAGTACTTC
TRBV25-1	TRBJ2-3	TRBD1	NA	CASSERTGAPDTQYF	TGTGCCAGCAGTGAAAGGACAGGGGCTCCGGATACGCAGTATTTT
TRBV19	TRBJ2-2	NA	NA	CATLNEPWVGRVVTGELNTGELFF	TGTGCCACCCTAAACGAGCCATGGGTGGGTAGAGTAGTAACGGGAGAATTGAACACCGGGGAGCTGTTTTTT
TRBV4-1	TRBJ2-7	TRBD1	NA	CASSPSMGQYEHEQYF	TGCGCCAGCAGCCCTAGTATGGGACAGTACGAGCACGAGCAGTACTTC
TRBV18	TRBJ1-1	TRBD1	few	CASSPGTVGTGDEAFF	TGTGCCAGCTCACCGGGCACGGTTGGGACAGGGGATGAAGCTTTCTTT
TRBV19	TRBJ2-7	NA	NA	CASSISGIRVGTYEQYF	TGTGCCAGTAGTATATCCGGGATAAGGGTCGGGACCTACGAGCAGTACTTC
TRBV30	TRBJ2-5	NA	NA	CAWSRGGRDQETQYF	TGTGCCTGGAGTAGGGGGGGCCGGGATCAAGAGACCCAGTACTTC
TRBV19	TRBJ1-2	TRBD1	NA	CASRNKPEQGVWGYTF	TGTGCCAGTAGGAACAAACCGGAACAGGGGGTGTGGGGCTACACCTTC
TRBV9	TRBJ2-1	TRBD2	NA	CASSAGTSFYNEQFF	TGTGCCAGCAGCGCCGGGACTAGCTTCTACAATGAGCAGTTCTTC
TRBV7-9	TRBJ2-3	NA	NA	CASSRQGGSTDTQYF	TGTGCCAGCAGCCGACAGGGAGGGAGCACAGATACGCAGTATTTT
TRBV9	TRBJ2-5	TRBD2	NA	CASSVEPGTSGAFQETQYF	TGTGCCAGCAGCGTAGAACCCGGGACTAGCGGGGCCTTCCAAGAGACCCAGTACTTC
TRBV5-3	TRBJ2-1	TRBD1	once	CARSMGQGPNEQFF	TGTGCCAGAAGCATGGGACAGGGGCCCAATGAGCAGTTCTTC
TRBV6-1	TRBJ2-5	NA	NA	CASSPGDPKETQYF	TGTGCCAGCAGTCCAGGGGACCCGAAGGAGACCCAGTACTTC
TRBV28	TRBJ1-1	NA	NA	CASSLIPEKMNTEAFF	TGTGCCAGCAGTTTAATCCCAGAGAAAATGAACACTGAAGCTTTCTTT
TRBV29-1	TRBJ2-1	TRBD2	NA	CSAQRGDNEQFF	TGCAGCGCCCAGCGGGGGGACAATGAGCAGTTCTTC
TRBV6-5	TRBJ1-2	NA	NA	CASSYSGENYGYTF	TGTGCCAGCAGTTACTCCGGGGAGAACTATGGCTACACCTTC
TRBV12-5	TRBJ2-7	NA	NA	CASGDRAYEQYF	TGTGCTAGTGGGGACAGAGCCTACGAGCAGTACTTC
TRBV29-1	TRBJ2-6	TRBD1	NA	CSVEEQGARGANVLTF	TGCAGCGTTGAAGAACAGGGGGCGCGCGGGGCCAACGTCCTGACTTTC
TRBV19	TRBJ1-2	NA	NA	CASSTDDRPPREGYTF	TGTGCCAGTAGTACAGATGACAGGCCCCCGAGAGAGGGCTACACCTTC
TRBV19	TRBJ1-2	NA	NA	CASSIYPGQSNYGYTF	TGTGCCAGTAGTATCTACCCCGGACAGTCGAACTATGGCTACACCTTC